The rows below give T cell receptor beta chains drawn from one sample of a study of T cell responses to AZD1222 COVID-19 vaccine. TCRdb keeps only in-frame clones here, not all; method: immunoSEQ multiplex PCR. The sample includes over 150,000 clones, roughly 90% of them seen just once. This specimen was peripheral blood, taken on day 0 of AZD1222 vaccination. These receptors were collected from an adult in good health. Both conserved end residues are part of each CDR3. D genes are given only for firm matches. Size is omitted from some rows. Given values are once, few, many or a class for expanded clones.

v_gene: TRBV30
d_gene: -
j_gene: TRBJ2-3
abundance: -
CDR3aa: CAWTGPPRYSRTDTQYF
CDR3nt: TGTGCCTGGACCGGCCCCCCACGGTACTCACGGACAGATACGCAGTATTTT

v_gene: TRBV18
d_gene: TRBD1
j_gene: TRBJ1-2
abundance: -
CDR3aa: CASSPRVQGAGHGYTF
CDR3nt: TGTGCCAGCTCACCACGAGTGCAGGGGGCAGGGCATGGCTACACCTTC

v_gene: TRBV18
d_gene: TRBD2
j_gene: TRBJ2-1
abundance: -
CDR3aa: CASSPLAGATYNEQFF
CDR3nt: TGTGCCAGCTCACCTCTAGCGGGTGCGACCTACAATGAGCAGTTCTTC

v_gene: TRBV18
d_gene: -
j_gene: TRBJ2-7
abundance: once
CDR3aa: CASSPRELGTPHEQYF
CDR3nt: TGTGCCAGCTCACCGAGGGAACTAGGCACCCCCCACGAGCAGTACTTC

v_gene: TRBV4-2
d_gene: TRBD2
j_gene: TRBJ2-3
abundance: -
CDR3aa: CASSQDGTSGADTQYF
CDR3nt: TGTGCCAGCAGCCAAGATGGGACTAGCGGGGCAGATACGCAGTATTTT

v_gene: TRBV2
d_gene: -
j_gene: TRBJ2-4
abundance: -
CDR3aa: CASGAKNIQYF
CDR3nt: TGTGCCAGCGGTGCGAAAAACATTCAGTACTTC

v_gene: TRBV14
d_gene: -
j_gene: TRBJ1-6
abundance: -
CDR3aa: CASSQGRTANSPLHF
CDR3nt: TGTGCCAGCAGCCAAGGTCGGACGGCTAATTCACCCCTCCACTTT

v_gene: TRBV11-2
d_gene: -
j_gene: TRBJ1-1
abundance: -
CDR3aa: CASRASWGATEAFF
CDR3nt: TGTGCCAGCAGGGCTTCCTGGGGGGCCACTGAAGCTTTCTTT

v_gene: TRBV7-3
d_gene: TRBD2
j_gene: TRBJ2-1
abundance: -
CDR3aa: CASSQPRLAKNEQFF
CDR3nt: TGTGCCAGCAGCCAACCTAGACTAGCCAAGAATGAGCAGTTCTTC

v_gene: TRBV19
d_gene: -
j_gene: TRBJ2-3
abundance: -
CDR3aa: CASRPRWSYTDTQYF
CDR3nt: TGTGCCAGTAGGCCCCGGTGGTCGTACACAGATACGCAGTATTTT

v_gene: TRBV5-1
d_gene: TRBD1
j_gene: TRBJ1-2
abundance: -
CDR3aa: CASSSQGDEGYTF
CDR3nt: TGCGCCAGCAGCTCTCAGGGGGATGAGGGCTACACCTTC

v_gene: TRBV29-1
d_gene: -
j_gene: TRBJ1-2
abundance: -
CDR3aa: CSVVKGLGGYTF
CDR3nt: TGCAGCGTCGTAAAAGGGTTGGGTGGCTACACCTTC

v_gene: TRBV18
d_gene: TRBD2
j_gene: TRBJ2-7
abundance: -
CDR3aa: CASSPTSYGGGSSYEQYF
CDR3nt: TGTGCCAGCTCACCGACCTCGTACGGGGGGGGTAGCTCCTACGAGCAGTACTTC

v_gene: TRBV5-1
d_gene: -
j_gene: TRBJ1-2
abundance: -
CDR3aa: CASSLRQAGYGYTF
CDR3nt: TGCGCCAGCAGCTTGCGGCAGGCAGGGTATGGCTACACCTTC

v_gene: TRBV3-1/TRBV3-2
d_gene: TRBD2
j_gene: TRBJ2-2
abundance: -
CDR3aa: CASSPFGLAGGHTGELFF
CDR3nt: TGTGCCAGCAGCCCCTTCGGACTAGCGGGGGGCCACACCGGGGAGCTGTTTTTT

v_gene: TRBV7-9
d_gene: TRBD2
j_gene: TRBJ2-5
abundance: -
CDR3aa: CASSRGGVAETQYF
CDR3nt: TGTGCCAGCAGCCGCGGGGGGGTCGCGGAGACCCAGTACTTC

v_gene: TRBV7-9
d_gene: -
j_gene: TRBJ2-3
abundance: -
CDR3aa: CASSASIASTDTQYF
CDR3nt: TGTGCCAGCAGCGCCAGTATTGCTAGCACAGATACGCAGTATTTT

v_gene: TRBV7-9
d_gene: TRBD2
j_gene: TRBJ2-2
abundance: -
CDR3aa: CATFGPERGRGANTGELFF
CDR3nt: TGTGCCACCTTCGGGCCAGAGAGGGGCCGGGGGGCGAACACCGGGGAGCTGTTTTTT

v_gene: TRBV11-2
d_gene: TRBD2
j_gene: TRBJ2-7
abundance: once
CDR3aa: CASSLGGSSYEQYF
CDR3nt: TGTGCCAGCAGCTTAGGCGGGAGCTCCTACGAGCAGTACTTC

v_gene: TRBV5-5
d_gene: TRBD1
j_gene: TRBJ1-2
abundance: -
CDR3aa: CASSLSGTGDNGYTF
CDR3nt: TGTGCCAGCAGCTTGTCCGGGACAGGGGACAATGGCTACACCTTC

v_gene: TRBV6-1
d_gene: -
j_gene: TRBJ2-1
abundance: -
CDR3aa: CASSDSRGFYNEQFF
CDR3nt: TGTGCCAGCAGTGATAGTAGGGGCTTCTACAATGAGCAGTTCTTC

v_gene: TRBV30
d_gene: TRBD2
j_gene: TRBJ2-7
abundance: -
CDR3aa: CAWSRTSGISYEQYF
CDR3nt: TGTGCCTGGAGTCGTACTAGCGGGATCTCCTACGAGCAGTACTTC

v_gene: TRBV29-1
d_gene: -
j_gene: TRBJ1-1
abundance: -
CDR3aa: CSVAGSLGTEAFF
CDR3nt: TGCAGCGTTGCCGGGAGCTTGGGCACTGAAGCTTTCTTT

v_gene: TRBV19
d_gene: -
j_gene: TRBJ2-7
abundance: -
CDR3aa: CASSIDQLGANYEQYF
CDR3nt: TGTGCCAGTAGTATAGATCAATTAGGCGCAAACTACGAGCAGTACTTC

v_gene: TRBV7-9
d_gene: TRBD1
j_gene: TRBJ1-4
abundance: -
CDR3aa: CASSLGRTGGASEKLFF
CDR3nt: TGTGCCAGCAGCTTAGGACGGACAGGGGGCGCGAGTGAAAAACTGTTTTTT

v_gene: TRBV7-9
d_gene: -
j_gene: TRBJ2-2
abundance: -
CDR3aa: CASRNVPGTGELFF
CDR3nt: TGTGCCAGCAGAAACGTACCGGGCACCGGGGAGCTGTTTTTT

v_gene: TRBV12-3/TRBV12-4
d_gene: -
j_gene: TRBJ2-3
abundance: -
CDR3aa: CASSFADTQYF
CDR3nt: TGTGCCAGCAGTTTCGCAGATACGCAGTATTTT

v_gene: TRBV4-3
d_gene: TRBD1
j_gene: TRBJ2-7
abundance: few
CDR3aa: CASSQDVGGTGIYEQYF
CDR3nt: TGCGCCAGCAGCCAAGATGTCGGGGGGACAGGGATCTACGAGCAGTACTTC

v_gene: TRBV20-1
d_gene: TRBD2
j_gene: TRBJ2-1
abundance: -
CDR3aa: CSASKVAGGGEQFF
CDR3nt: TGCAGTGCTAGTAAGGTAGCGGGAGGGGGTGAGCAGTTCTTC

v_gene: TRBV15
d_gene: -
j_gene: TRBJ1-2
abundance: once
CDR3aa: CATSRPPQGRPNYGYTF
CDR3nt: TGTGCCACCAGCAGACCCCCCCAAGGACGGCCCAACTATGGCTACACCTTC

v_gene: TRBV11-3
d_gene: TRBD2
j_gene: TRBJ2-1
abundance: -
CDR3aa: CASSPGAGGPGNEQFF
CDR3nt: TGTGCCAGCAGCCCAGGAGCGGGAGGGCCGGGGAATGAGCAGTTCTTC

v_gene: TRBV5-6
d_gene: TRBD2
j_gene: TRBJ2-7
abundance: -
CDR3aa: CASSAGTSGGAAYEQYF
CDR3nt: TGTGCCAGCAGCGCCGGGACTAGCGGGGGGGCGGCCTACGAGCAGTACTTC

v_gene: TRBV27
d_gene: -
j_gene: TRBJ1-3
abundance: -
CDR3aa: CASSDNYSGNTIYF
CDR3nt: TGTGCCAGCAGCGACAACTACTCTGGAAACACCATATATTTT

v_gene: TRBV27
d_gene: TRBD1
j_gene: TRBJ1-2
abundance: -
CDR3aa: CASSPLQGALAF
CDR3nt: TGTGCCAGCAGTCCACTCCAGGGGGCCCTAGCCTTC

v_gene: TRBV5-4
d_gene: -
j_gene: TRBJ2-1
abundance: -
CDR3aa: CASSHGASYNEQFF
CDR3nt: TGTGCCAGCAGCCACGGGGCCTCCTACAATGAGCAGTTCTTC

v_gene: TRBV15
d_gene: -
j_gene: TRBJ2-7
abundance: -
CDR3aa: CATSRSTYEQYF
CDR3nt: TGTGCCACCAGCCGGAGTACCTACGAGCAGTACTTC

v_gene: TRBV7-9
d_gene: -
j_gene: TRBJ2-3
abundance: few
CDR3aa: CASSLPASVATQYF
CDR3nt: TGTGCCAGCAGCTTACCGGCTAGCGTGGCTACGCAGTATTTT

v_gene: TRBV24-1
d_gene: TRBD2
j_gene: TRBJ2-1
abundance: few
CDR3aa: CATSGSGSNEQFF
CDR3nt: TGTGCCACCAGTGGTAGCGGGAGCAATGAGCAGTTCTTC

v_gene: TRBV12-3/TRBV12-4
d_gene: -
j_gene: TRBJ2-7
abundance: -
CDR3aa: CASTDTPGEQYF
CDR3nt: TGTGCCAGCACCGATACCCCTGGGGAGCAGTACTTC

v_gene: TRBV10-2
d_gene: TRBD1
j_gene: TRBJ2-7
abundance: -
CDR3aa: CASRQGSRYEQYF
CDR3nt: TGCGCCAGCCGACAGGGGTCCCGCTACGAGCAGTACTTC

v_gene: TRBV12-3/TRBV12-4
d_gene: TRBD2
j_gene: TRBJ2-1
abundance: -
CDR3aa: CASSPGTSTEQFF
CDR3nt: TGTGCCAGCAGTCCCGGGACTAGCACTGAGCAGTTCTTC

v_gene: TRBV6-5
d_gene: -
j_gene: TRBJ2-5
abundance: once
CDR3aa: CASTPRGGVGETQYF
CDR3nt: TGTGCCAGCACCCCAAGGGGGGGAGTTGGGGAGACCCAGTACTTC

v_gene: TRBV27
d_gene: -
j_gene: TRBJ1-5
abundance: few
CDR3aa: CASSNDGNQPQHF
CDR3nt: TGTGCCAGCAGCAACGACGGCAATCAGCCCCAGCATTTT

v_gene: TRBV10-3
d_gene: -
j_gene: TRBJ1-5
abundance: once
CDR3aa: CAISESARISNQPQHF
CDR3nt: TGTGCCATCAGTGAGTCGGCCAGGATTAGCAATCAGCCCCAGCATTTT

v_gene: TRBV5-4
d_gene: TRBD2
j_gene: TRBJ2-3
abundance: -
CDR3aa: CASSLLAGGPTDTQYF
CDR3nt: TGTGCCAGCAGCTTACTAGCGGGGGGGCCAACAGATACGCAGTATTTT

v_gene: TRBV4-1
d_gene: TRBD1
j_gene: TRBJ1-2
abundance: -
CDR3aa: CASSQEGRGSGYGYTF
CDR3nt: TGCGCCAGCAGCCAAGAGGGCAGGGGGTCCGGCTATGGCTACACCTTC

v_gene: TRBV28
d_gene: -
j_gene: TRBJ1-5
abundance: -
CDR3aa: CASSLRSRTEQNQPQHF
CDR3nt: TGTGCCAGCAGTTTACGCTCCCGGACAGAGCAGAATCAGCCCCAGCATTTT

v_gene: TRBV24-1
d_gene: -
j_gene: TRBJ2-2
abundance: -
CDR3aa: CATSDLSGHTNTGELFF
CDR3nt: TGTGCCACCAGTGATTTGTCCGGGCACACGAACACCGGGGAGCTGTTTTTT

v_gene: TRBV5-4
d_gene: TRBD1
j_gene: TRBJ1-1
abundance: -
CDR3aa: CASSLAGTANTEAFF
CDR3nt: TGTGCCAGCAGCTTGGCGGGGACAGCGAACACTGAAGCTTTCTTT

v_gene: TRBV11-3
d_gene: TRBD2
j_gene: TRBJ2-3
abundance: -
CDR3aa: CASSSGLAGRVTPLTDTQYF
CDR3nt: TGTGCCAGCAGCTCCGGACTAGCGGGACGGGTTACTCCTCTCACAGATACGCAGTATTTT

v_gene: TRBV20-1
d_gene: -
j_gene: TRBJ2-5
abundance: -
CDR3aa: CSARELGTQYF
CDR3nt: TGCAGTGCTAGAGAGCTGGGAACCCAGTACTTC

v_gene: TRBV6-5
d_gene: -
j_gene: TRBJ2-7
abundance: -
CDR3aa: CASSYRDTMSYEQYF
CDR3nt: TGTGCCAGCAGTTACCGGGACACAATGTCCTACGAGCAGTACTTC